This TCR beta chain was found in a study of cytomegalovirus exposure and HLA in healthy donors. Findings of the study overall: It was shown in a later analysis that HLA-associated TCR beta chains were more clonally expanded than other, equally common chains. Specific recognition of CMV antigens was confirmed in vitro for a few chains (all CMV-associated). Donors belonging to an Asian-associated ancestry cluster reportedly showed fewer N-insertions in productive TCRs than the 666-donor mean, according to what a later analysis found.

Comments on this clone: Its specificity is not known.

There were likely unrecorded immune exposures, though donors were nominally healthy when sampled. A multiplex PCR was run with 60 Vbeta primers and 13 Jbeta primers. Profiled with immunoSEQ multiplex PCR; TCRdb holds only in-frame clones, not every one. This repertoire shows 95,000 to 130,000 clones, around 75% found once; its top ten account for 1.5% to 2%. Germline-derived CDR1 and CDR2 are SGHVS and FNYEAQ. The CDR3 runs to 15 residues. The V segment lost 5 bases and the J segment 4 bases; nucleotides outside the gene matches: 6. The TCR comes from a woman younger than 30 in good health and CMV-seronegative. The sequenced material came from PBMCs. This rearrangement joins TRBV7-6 to TRBJ1-2; 11 positions agree with TRBD1. The CDR3 DNA reads as TGTGCCAGCAGCCCAGGACAGGGGGCTCGCTATGGCTACACCTTC. This codes for CASSPGQGARYGYTF. Supplemented by reference TRBV7-6 and TRBJ1-2, the full variable domain reads GAGVSQSPRYKVTKRGQDVALRCDPISGHVSLYWYRQALGQGPEFLTYFNYEAQQDKSGLPNDRFSAERPEGSISTLTIQRTEQRDSAMYRCASSPGQGARYGYTFGSGTRLTVV.